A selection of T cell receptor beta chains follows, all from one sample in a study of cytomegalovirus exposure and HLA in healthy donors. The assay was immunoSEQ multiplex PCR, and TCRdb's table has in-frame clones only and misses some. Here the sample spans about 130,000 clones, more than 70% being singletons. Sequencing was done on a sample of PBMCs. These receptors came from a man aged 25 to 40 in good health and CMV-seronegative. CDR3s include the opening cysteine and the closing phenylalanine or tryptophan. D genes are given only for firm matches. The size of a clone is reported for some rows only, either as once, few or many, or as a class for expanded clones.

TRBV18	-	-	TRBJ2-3	TGTGCCAGCTCACCGCTTGCGCGGAGCACAGATACGCAGTATTTT	CASSPLARSTDTQYF
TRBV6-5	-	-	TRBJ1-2	TGTGCCAGCAGTTACTCCCCCTTCGCAGGCGAGGGCTACACCTTC	CASSYSPFAGEGYTF
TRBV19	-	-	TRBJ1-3	TGTGCCAGTAGTGCCGCCTTCTATGGAAACACCATATATTTT	CASSAAFYGNTIYF
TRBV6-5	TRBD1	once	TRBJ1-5	TGTGCCAGCCGAGAAGGACAGGGAGTAAAACAGCCCCAGCATTTT	CASREGQGVKQPQHF
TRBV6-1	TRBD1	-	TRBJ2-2	TGTGCCAGCAGTGAATATTGGGGACAGGGAAATGTGGCCGGGGAGCTGTTTTTT	CASSEYWGQGNVAGELFF
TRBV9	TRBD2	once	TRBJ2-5	TGTGCCAGCAGCGTAGGACTAGCGGGAGAAGAGACCCAGTACTTC	CASSVGLAGEETQYF
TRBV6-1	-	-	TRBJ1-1	TGTGCCAGGCCGTGTAGGCGGGACACTGAAGCTTTCTTT	CARPCRRDTEAFF
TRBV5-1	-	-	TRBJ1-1	TGCGCCAGCAGGACAGGTAGAAGCACTGAAGCTTTCTTT	CASRTGRSTEAFF
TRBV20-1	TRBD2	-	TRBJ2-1	TGCAGTGCAAGCCGGACTAGCGGGCTGTTCTTC	CSASRTSGLFF
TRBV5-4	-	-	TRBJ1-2	TGTGCCAGCAGCCGGCGCGGGGGATCGACAGCGGATAACTATGGCTACACCTTC	CASSRRGGSTADNYGYTF
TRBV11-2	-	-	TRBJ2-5	TGTGCCAGCAGCCCCGACCCGCGGGCCGGGACCCAGTACTTC	CASSPDPRAGTQYF
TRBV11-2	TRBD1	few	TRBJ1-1	TGTGCCAGCAGCTCCCAGGGGGCGAACACTGAAGCTTTCTTT	CASSSQGANTEAFF
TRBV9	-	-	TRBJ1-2	TGTGCCAGCAGCTCAGGAGAGGGCGGGGCGGAAGGCTACACCTTC	CASSSGEGGAEGYTF
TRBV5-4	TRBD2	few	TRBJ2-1	TGTGCCAGCAGCTTGGTAGCGGGTTACAATGAGCAGTTCTTC	CASSLVAGYNEQFF
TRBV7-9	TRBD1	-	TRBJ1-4	TGTGCCAGCAGCTTAGTGGCAGGGGGGAATGAAAAACTGTTTTTT	CASSLVAGGNEKLFF